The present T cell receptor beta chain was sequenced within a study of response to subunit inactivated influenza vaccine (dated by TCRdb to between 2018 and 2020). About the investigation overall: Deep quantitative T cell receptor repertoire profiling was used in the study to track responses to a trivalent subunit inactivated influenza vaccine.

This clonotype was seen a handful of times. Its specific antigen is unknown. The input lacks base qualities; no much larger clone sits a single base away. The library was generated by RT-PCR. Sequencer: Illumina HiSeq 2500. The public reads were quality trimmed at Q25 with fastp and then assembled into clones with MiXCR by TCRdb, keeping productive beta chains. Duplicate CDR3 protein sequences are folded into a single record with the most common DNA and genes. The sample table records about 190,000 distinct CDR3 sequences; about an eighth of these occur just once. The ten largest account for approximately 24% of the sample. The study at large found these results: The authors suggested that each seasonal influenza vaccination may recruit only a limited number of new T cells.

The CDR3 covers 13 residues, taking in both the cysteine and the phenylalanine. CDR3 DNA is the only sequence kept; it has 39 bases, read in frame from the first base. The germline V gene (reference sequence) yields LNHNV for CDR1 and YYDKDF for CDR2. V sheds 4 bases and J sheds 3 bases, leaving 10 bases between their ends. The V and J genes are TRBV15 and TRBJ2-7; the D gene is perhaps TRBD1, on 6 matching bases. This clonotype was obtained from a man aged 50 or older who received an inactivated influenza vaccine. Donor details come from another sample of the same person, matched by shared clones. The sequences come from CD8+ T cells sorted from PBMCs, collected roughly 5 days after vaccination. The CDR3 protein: CATSIGTNYEQYF. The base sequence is TGTGCCACCAGCATTGGGACAAACTACGAGCAGTACTTC.